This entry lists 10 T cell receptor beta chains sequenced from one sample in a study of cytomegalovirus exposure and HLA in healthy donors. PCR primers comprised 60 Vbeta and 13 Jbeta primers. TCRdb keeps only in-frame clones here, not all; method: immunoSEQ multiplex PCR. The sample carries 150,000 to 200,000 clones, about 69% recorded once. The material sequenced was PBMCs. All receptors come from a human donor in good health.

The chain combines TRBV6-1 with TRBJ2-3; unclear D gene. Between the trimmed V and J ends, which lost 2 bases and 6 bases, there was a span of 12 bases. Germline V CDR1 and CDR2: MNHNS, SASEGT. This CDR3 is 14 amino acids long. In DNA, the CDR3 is TGTGCCAGCAGTGAACTGTCGGGTTCGGATACGCAGTATTTT. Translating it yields CASSELSGSDTQYF.

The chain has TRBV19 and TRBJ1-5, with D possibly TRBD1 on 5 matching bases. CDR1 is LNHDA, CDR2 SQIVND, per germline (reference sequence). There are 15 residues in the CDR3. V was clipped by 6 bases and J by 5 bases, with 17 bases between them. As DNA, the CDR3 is TGTGCCAGTAGGGGGCGACACTACTCTGATCAGCCCCAGCATTTT. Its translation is CASRGRHYSDQPQHF.

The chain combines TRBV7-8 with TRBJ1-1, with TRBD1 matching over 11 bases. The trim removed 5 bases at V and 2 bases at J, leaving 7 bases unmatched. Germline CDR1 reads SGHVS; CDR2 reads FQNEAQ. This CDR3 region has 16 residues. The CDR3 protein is CASSPRTGGENTEAFF. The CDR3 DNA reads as TGTGCCAGCAGCCCGCGGACAGGGGGCGAAAACACTGAAGCTTTCTTT.

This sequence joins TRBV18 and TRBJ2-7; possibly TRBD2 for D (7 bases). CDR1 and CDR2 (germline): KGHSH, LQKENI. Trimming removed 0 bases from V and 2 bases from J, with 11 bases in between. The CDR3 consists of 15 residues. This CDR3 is CASSPPGRGAYEQYF. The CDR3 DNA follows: TGTGCCAGCTCACCACCGGGGAGGGGGGCCTACGAGCAGTACTTC.

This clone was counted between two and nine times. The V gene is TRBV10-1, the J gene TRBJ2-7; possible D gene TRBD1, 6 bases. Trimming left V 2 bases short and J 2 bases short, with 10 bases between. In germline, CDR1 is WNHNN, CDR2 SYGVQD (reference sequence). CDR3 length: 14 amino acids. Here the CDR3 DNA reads TGCGCCAGCAGTGAGAGACAGGACCCCTACGAGCAGTACTTC. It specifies CASSERQDPYEQYF.

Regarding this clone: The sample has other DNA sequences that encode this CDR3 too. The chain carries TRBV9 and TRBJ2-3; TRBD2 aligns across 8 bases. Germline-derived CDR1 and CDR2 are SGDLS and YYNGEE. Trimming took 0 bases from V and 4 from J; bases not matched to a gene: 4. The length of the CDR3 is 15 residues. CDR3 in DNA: TGTGCCAGCAGCGTAGCGGGGGGGCGAGCAGATACGCAGTATTTT. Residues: CASSVAGGRADTQYF.

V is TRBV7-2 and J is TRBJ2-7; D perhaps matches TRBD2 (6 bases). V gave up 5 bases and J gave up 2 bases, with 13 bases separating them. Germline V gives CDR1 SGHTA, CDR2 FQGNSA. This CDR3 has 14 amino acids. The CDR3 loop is CASSPGRQTYEQYF. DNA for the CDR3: TGTGCCAGCAGCCCGGGGAGGCAGACCTACGAGCAGTACTTC. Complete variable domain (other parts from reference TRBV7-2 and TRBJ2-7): GAGVSQSPSNKVTEKGKDVELRCDPISGHTALYWYRQSLGQGLEFLIYFQGNSAPDKSGLPSDRFSAERTGGSVSTLTIQRTQQEDSAVYLCASSPGRQTYEQYFGPGTRLTVT.

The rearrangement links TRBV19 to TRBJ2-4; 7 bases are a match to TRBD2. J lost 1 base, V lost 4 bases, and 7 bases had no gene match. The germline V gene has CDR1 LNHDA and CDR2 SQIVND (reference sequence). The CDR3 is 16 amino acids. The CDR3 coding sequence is TGTGCCAGTAGTACCGGTTCAGCGGGGGCCAAAAACATTCAGTACTTC. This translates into CASSTGSAGAKNIQYF.

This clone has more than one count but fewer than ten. This chain's CDR3 is CASKSLGHLEQYF. The CDR3 region has the DNA TGTGCCAGCAAGTCGTTGGGACATCTCGAGCAGTACTTC. This sequence joins TRBV6-1 and TRBJ2-7; D possibly corresponds to TRBD1 (6 bases). Germline CDR1 is MNHNS and CDR2 is SASEGT. The V end lost 7 bases, the J end lost 6 bases, and 16 bases lay between the germline ends. The CDR3 covers 13 residues.

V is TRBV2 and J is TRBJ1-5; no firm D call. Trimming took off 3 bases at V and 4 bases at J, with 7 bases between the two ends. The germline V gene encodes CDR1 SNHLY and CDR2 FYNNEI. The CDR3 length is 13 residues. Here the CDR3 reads CASSDEGNQPQHF. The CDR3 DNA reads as TGTGCCAGCAGTGACGAGGGTAATCAGCCCCAGCATTTT.